This T cell receptor beta chain was recorded in a study of blood T cell repertoires in COVID-19. The V end lost 6 bases, the J end lost 7 bases, and 14 bases lay between the germline ends. The CDR3 covers 13 residues. Clones were read by immunoSEQ multiplex PCR, and TCRdb kept only the in-frame ones, dropping some. The table includes 95,000 to 150,000 clones, 88% detected once. This TCR derives from a woman of 80 years or more with acute or convalescent COVID-19. V is TRBV12-3 or TRBV12-4 and J is TRBJ2-3; tentatively, D is TRBD1 (5 bases). The sequencing input was peripheral blood. This CDR3 reads CASRPTAPYTQYF. The CDR3 nucleotides are TGTGCCAGCAGACCGACAGCTCCGTATACGCAGTATTTT.